Sequencing of this T cell receptor (beta chain) was carried out in a study of OX40 agonist ivuxolimab in advanced cancers. On the study more broadly: Hepatocellular carcinoma, melanoma, renal cell or head and neck cancer was diagnosed in the dose-escalation patients. Partial responses occurred in three patients (one hepatocellular carcinoma, two cutaneous melanoma).

Study outcomes and limitations: Expanded clones were, on average, more numerous among CD8+ T cells than CD4+.

Per the germline V gene, CDR1 is MNHNS and CDR2 is SASEGT. The CDR3 is 14 residues long. The V end lost 5 bases, the J end lost 5 bases, and 15 bases lay between the germline ends. Profiling relied on immunoSEQ multiplex PCR, and the TCRdb table lists in-frame clones only, not all of them. The table has 70,000 to 90,000 clones, approximately 86% seen once; the top ten hold 8%. Note on this clone: Its antigen is not known.

Samples were taken at baseline and on day 1 of cycles 4 and 7. Source: CD4+ or CD8+ T cells sorted from blood, taken in a trial of the OX40 agonist ivuxolimab. This sequence originates from an adult with an advanced solid tumor such as melanoma, head and neck, liver or kidney cancer. The gene calls are TRBV6-1 and TRBJ1-2; D not certain. This CDR3 is CASSYIGQTYGYTF. Here the CDR3 DNA reads TGTGCCAGCAGTTATATTGGGCAGACATATGGCTACACCTTC.